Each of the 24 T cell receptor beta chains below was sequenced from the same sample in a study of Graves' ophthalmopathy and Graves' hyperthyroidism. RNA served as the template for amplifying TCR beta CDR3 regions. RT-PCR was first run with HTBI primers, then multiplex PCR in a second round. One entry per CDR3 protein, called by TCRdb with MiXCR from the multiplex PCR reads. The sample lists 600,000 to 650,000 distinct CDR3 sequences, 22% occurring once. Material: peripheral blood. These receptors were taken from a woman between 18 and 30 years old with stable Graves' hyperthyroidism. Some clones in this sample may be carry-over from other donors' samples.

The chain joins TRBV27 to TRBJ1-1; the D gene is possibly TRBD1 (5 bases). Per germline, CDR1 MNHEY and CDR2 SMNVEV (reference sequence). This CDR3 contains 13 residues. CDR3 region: CVSAWDGNTEAFF. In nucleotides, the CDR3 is TGTGTTTCTGCTTGGGACGGGAACACTGAAGCTTTCTTT.

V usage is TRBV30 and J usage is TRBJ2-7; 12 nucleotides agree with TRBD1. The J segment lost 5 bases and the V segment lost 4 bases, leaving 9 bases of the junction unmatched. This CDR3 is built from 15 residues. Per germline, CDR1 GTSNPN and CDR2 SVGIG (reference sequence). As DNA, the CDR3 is TGTGCCTGGACTTCTGGGGGACAGGGGGCTAACGAGCAGTACTTC. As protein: CAWTSGGQGANEQYF.

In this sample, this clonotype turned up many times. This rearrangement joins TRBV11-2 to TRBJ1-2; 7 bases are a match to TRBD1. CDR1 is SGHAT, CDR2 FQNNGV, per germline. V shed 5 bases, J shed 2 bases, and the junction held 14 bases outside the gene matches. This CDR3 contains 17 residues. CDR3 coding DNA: TGTGCCAGCAGCCCAAACCCCTCAGGGGGGGAAAACTATGGCTACACCTTC. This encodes CASSPNPSGGENYGYTF. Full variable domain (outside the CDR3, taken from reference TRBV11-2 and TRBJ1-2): EAGVAQSPRYKIIEKRQSVAFWCNPISGHATLYWYQQILGQGPKLLIQFQNNGVVDDSQLPKDRFSAERLKGVDSTLKIQPAKLEDSAVYLCASSPNPSGGENYGYTFGSGTRLTVV.

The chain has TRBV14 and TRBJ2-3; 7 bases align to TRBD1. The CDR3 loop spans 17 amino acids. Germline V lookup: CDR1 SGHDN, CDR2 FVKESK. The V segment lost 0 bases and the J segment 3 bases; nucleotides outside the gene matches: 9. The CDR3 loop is CASSQERTGVWTDTQYF. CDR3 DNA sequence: TGTGCCAGCAGCCAAGAAAGAACAGGGGTGTGGACAGATACGCAGTATTTT.

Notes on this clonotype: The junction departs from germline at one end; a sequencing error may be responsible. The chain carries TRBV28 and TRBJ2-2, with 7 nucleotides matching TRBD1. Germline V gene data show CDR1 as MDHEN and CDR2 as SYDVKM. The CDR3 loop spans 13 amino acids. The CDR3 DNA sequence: TGTGCCAGCAGCCTAGAGGGGGCCGGGGATCTGTTTTTT. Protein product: CASSLEGAGDLFF.

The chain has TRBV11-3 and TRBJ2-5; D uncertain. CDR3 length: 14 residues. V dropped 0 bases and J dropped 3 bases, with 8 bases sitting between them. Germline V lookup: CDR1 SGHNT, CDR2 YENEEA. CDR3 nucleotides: TGTGCCAGCAGCTTAGATATCGGAGAAGAGACCCAGTACTTC. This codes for CASSLDIGEETQYF. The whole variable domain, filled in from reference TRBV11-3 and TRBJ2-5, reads EAGVVQSPRYKIIEKKQPVAFWCNPISGHNTLYWYLQNLGQGPELLIRYENEEAVDDSQLPKDRFSAERLKGVDSTLKIQPAELGDSAVYLCASSLDIGEETQYFGPGTRLLVL.

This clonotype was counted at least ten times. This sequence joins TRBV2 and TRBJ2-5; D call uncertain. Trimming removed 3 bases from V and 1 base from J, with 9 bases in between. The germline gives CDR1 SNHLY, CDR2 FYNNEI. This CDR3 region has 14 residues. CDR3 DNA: TGTGCCAGCAGTGAGAGTAATAGCCAAGAGACCCAGTACTTC. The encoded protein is CASSESNSQETQYF.

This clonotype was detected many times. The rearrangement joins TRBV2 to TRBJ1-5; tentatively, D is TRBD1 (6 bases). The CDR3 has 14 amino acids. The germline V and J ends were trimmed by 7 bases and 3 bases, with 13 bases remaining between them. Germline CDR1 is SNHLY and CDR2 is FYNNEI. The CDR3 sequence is CASNIQGFNQPQHF. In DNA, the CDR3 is TGTGCCAGCAACATACAGGGTTTCAATCAGCCCCAGCATTTT.

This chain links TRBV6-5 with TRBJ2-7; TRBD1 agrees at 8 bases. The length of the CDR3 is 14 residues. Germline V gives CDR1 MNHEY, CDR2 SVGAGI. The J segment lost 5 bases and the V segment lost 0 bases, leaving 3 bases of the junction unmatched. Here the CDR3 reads CASSYSPGGDEQYF. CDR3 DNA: TGTGCCAGCAGTTACTCTCCAGGGGGCGACGAGCAGTACTTC.

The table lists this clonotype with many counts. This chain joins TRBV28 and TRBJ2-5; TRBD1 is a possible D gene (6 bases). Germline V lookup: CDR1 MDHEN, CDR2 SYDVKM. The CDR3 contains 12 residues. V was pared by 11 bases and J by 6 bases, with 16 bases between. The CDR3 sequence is CAVHGQFKTQYF. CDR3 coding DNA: TGTGCCGTGCACGGACAGTTCAAGACCCAGTACTTC.

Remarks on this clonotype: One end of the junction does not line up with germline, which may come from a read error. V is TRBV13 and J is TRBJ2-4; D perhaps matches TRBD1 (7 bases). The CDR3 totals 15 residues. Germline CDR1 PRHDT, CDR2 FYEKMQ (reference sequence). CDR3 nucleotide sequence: TGTGCCAGCAGTTCCCAGGGGGAGGCCAAAAACATTAAGTACTTC. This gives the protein CASSSQGEAKNIKYF. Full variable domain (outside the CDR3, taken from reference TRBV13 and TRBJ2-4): AAGVIQSPRHLIKEKRETATLKCYPIPRHDTVYWYQQGPGQDPQFLISFYEKMQSDKGSIPDRFSAQQFSDYHSELNMSSLELGDSALYFCASSSQGEAKNIKYFGAGTRLSVL.

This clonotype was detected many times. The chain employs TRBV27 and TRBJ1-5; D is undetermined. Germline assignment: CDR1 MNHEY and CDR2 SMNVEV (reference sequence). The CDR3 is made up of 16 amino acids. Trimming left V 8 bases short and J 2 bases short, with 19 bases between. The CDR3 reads CASPHKPPGRNQPQHF. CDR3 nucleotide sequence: TGTGCCAGCCCTCACAAGCCCCCAGGTCGCAATCAGCCCCAGCATTTT.

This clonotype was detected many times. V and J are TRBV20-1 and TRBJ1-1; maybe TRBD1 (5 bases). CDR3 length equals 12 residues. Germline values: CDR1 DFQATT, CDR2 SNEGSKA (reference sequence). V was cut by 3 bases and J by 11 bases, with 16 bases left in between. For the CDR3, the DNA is TGCAGTGCTAGGGGGTTGGGGGAAATGGCTTTCTTT. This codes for CSARGLGEMAFF.

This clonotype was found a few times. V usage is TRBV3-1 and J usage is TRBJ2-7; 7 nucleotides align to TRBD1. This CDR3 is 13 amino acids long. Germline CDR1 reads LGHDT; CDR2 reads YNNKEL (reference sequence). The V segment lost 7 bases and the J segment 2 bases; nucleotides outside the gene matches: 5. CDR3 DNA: TGTGCCAGCAAGCAACAGGGGCCCTACGAGCAGTACTTC. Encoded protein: CASKQQGPYEQYF.

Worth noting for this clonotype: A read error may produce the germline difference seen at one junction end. CDR3 protein: CASTRQGANFGYTF. The CDR3 DNA follows: TGTGCCAGCACCAGACAGGGTGCCAACTTTGGCTACACCTTC. This chain uses TRBV12-3 or TRBV12-4 with TRBJ1-2, with 7 bases matching TRBD1. This CDR3 has 14 amino acids.

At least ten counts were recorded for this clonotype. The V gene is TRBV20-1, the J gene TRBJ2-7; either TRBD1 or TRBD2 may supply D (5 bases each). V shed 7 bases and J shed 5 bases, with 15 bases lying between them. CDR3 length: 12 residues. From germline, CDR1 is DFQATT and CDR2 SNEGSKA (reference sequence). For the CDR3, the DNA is TGCAGTGGCAAAAGGGACGGCGACGAGCAGTACTTC. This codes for CSGKRDGDEQYF.

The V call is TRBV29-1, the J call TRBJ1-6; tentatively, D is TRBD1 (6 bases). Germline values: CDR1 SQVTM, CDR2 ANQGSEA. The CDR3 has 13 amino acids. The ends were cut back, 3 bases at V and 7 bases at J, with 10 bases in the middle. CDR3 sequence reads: CSVDQGMNSPLHF. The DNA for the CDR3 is TGCAGCGTTGACCAGGGGATGAATTCACCCCTCCACTTT. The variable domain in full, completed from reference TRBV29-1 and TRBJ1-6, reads SAVISQKPSRDICQRGTSLTIQCQVDSQVTMMFWYRQQPGQSLTLIATANQGSEATYESGFVIDKFPISRPNLTFSTLTVSNMSPEDSSIYLCSVDQGMNSPLHFGNGTRLTVT.

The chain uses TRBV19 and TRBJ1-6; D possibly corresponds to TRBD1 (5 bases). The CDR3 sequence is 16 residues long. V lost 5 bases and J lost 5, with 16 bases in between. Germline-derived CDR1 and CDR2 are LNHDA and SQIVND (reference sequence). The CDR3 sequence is CASSATATLNNSPLHF. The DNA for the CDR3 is TGTGCCAGTAGTGCGACAGCCACCCTGAATAATTCACCCCTCCACTTT.

CDR3: CASSLMVHGGQYF. The CDR3 DNA reads TGTGCCAGCAGCTTAATGGTCCATGGTGGGCAGTACTTC. This chain joins TRBV7-9 and TRBJ2-7; D call uncertain. Trimming removed 2 bases at V and 9 bases at J, with 14 bases between. Per the germline V gene, CDR1 is SEHNR and CDR2 is FQNEAQ (reference sequence). There are 13 residues in the CDR3.

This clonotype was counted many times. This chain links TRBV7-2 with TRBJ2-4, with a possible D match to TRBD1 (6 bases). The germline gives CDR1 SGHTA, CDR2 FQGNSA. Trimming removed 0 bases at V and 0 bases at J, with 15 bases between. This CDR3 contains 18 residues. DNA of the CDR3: TGTGCCAGCAGCTTAGCCCTGAACAGGGCGCTAGCCAAAAACATTCAGTACTTC. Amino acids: CASSLALNRALAKNIQYF.

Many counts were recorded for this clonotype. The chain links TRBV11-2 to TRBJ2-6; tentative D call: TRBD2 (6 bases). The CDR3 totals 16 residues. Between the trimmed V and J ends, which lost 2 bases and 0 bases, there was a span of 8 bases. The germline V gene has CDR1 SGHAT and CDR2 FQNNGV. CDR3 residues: CASSLMGLSGANVLTF. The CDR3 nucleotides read TGTGCCAGCAGCTTAATGGGACTCTCTGGGGCCAACGTCCTGACTTTC.

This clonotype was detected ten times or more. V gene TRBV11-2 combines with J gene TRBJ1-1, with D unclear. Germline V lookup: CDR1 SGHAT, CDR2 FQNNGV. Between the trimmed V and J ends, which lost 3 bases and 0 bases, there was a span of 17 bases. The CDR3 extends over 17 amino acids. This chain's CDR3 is CASSFRRITIMNTEAFF. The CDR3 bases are TGTGCCAGCAGCTTCCGTCGCATTACAATCATGAACACTGAAGCTTTCTTT.

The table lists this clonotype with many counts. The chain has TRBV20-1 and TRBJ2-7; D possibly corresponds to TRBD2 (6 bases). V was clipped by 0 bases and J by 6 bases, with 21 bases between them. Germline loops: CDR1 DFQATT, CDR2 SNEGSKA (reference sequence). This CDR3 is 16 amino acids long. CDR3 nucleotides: TGCAGTGCTAGAGATGGGGGACTGAAGGCGGGGAGCGAGCAGTACTTC. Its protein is CSARDGGLKAGSEQYF.

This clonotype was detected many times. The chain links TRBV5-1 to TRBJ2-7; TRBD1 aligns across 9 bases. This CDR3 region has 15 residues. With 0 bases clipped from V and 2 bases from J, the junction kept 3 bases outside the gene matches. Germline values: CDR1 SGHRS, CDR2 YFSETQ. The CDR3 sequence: CASSLEGTGPYEQYF. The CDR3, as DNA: TGCGCCAGCAGCTTGGAAGGGACAGGGCCCTACGAGCAGTACTTC. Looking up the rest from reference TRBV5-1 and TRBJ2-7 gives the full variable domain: KAGVTQTPRYLIKTRGQQVTLSCSPISGHRSVSWYQQTPGQGLQFLFEYFSETQRNKGNFPGRFSGRQFSNSRSEMNVSTLELGDSALYLCASSLEGTGPYEQYFGPGTRLTVT.